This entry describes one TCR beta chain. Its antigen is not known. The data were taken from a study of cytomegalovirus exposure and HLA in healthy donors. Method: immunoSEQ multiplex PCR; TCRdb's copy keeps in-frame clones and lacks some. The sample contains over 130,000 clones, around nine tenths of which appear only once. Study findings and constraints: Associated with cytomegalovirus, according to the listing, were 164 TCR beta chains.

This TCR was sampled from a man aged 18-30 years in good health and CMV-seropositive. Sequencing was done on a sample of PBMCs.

The CDR3 protein is CSWAHTEAFF. The CDR3 region has the DNA TGCAGCTGGGCCCACACTGAAGCTTTCTTT. This rearrangement joins TRBV20-1 to TRBJ1-1, with D hard to call. CDR3 size: 10 residues. From germline, CDR1 is DFQATT and CDR2 SNEGSKA (reference sequence).